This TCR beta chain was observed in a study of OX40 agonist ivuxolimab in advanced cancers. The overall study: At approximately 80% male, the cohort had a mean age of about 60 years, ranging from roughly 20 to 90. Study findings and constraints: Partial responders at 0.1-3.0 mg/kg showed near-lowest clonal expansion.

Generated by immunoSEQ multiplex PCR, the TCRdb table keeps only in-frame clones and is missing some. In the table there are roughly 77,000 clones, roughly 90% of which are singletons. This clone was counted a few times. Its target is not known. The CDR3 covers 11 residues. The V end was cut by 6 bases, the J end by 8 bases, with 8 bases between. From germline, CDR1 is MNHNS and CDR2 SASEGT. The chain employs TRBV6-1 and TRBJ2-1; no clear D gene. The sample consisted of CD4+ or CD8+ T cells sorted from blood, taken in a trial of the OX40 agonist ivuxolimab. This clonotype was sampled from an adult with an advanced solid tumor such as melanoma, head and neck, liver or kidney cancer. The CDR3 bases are TGTGCCAGCAGCCTAGTAGATGAGCAGTTCTTC. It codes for CASSLVDEQFF.